Described below is a single TCR beta chain sequence and its context. The data stem from a study of shared clonotypes between healthy human individuals. The wider study: Donors were two women and a few men aged 18 to 49.

Sequenced by immunoSEQ multiplex PCR; TCRdb stores in-frame clones only, minus some. The profile shows about 600,000 clones, about 97% of them singletons. Germline V gene sequence: CDR1 MDHEN, CDR2 SYDVKM. Trimming removed 0 bases from V and 7 bases from J; junction bases left unmatched: 5. The CDR3 is 15 residues long. This sequence was found in a woman under 40 in good health. This chain uses TRBV28 with TRBJ2-3, with 9 bases that match TRBD2. Sequenced: naive CD4+ T cells sorted from blood. Subset meaning: CD45RA+ positively selected. The CDR3 is CASSLWGLARYTQYF. The CDR3 nucleotides are TGTGCCAGCAGTTTATGGGGACTAGCAAGGTATACGCAGTATTTT.